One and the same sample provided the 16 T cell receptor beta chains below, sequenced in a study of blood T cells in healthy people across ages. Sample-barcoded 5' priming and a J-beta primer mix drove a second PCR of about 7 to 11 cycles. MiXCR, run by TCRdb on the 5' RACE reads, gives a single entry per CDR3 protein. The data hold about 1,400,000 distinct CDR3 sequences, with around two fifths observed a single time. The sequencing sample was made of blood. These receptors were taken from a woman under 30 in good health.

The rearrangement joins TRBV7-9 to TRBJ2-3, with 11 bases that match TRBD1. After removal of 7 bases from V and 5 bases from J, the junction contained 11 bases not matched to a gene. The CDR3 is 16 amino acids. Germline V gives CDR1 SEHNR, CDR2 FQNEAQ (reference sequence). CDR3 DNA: TGTGCCAGCATACAACCGGACAGGGGGCATGAAGATACGCAGTATTTT. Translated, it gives CASIQPDRGHEDTQYF.

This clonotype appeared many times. CDR3 loop: CASSWQASVLTDTQYF. CDR3 DNA: TGTGCCAGCAGCTGGCAAGCTAGCGTTTTAACAGATACGCAGTATTTT. The rearrangement uses TRBV7-2 and TRBJ2-3; maybe TRBD2 (6 bases). This CDR3 is built from 16 residues. Germline V gene data show CDR1 as SGHTA and CDR2 as FQGNSA. Trimming removed 4 bases from V and 3 bases from J, with 17 bases in between.

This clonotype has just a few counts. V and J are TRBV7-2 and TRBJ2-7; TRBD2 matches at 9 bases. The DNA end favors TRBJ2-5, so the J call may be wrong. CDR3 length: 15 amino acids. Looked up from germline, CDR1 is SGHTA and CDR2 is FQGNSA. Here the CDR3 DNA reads TGTGCCAGCAGCTTACCCCCTAGCGGGGTAGAGACCCAGTACTTC. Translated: CASSLPPSGVETQYF.

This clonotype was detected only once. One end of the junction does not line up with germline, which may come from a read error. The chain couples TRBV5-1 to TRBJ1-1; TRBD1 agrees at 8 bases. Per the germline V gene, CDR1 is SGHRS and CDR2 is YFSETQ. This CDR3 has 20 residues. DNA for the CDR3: TGCGCCGGCAGCTTCGGATATGGTGGGACAGGTGTTTCTTCGGTTACTGAAGCTTTCTTT. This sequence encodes CAGSFGYGGTGVSSVTEAFF.

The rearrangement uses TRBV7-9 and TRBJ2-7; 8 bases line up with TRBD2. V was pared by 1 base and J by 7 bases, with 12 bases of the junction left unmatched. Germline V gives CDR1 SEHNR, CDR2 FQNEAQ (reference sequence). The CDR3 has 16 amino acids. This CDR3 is CASSLGVPGGPGEQYF. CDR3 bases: TGTGCCAGCAGCTTAGGAGTCCCGGGGGGGCCTGGGGAGCAGTACTTC.

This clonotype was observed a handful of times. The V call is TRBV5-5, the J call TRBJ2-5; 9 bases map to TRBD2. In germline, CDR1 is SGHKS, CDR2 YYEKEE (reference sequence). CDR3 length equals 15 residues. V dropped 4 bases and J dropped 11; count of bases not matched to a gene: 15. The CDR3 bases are TGTGCCAGCAGCCCTCTAGCGGGGAACTACAATGAGCAGTACTTC. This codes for CASSPLAGNYNEQYF.

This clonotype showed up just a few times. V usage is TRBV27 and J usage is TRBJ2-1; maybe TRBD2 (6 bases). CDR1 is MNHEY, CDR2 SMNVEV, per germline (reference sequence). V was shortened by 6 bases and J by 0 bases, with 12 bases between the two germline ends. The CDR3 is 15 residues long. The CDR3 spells CASSGGHFSYNEQFF. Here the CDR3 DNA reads TGTGCCAGCAGCGGGGGTCATTTCTCCTACAATGAGCAGTTCTTC.

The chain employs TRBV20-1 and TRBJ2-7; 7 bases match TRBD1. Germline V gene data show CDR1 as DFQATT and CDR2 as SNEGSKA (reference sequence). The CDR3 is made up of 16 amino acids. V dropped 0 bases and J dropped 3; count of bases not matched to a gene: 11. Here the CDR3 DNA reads TGCAGTGCTAGAGACTCGCGGACAGGAGGTGTCTACGAGCAGTACTTC. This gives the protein CSARDSRTGGVYEQYF.

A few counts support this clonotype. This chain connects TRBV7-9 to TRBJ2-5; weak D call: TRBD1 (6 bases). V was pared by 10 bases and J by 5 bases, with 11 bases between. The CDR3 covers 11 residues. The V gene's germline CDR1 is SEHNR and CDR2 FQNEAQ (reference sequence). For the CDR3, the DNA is TGTGCCACCCCCAGGGGCGAGACCCAGTACTTC. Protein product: CATPRGETQYF.

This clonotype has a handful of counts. For the CDR3, the DNA is TGTGCCAGCAGTTATACGAACACCGGGGAGCTGTTTTTT. This sequence encodes CASSYTNTGELFF. The J gene is TRBJ2-2, the V gene TRBV12-3 or TRBV12-4, with no clear D. V was cut by 4 bases and J by 0 bases, with 3 bases left in between. The CDR3 has 13 residues.

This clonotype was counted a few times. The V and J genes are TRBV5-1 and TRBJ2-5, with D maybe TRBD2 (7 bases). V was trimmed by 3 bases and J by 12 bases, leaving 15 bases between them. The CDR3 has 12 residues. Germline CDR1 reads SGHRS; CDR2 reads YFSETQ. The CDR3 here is CASSSGQRDKYF. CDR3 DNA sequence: TGCGCCAGCAGCTCAGGACAGCGGGATAAGTACTTC.

CDR3 DNA sequence: TGTGCCAGCCGTGACGGGGGGGGAGGCTACACCTTC. Translating gives CASRDGGGGYTF. The chain links TRBV3-1 to TRBJ1-2, with D possibly matching TRBD1 (5 bases). CDR1 LGHDT and CDR2 YNNKEL come from the germline V gene (reference sequence). This CDR3 is built from 12 residues. Trimming stripped 8 bases from V and 8 bases from J, with 15 bases between.

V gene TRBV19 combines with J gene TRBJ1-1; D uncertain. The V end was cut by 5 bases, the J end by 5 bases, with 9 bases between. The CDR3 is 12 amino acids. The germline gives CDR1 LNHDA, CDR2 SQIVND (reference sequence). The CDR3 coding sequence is TGTGCCAGTAGTGAGCAGAAGACTGAAGCTTTCTTT. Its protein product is CASSEQKTEAFF.

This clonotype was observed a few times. The CDR3 sequence: CASSEALQAGQYF. The CDR3 nucleotides are TGTGCCAGCAGTGAAGCGCTTCAGGCCGGGCAGTACTTC. V usage is TRBV2 and J usage is TRBJ2-7; D is unresolved. CDR3 length: 13 amino acids. Trimming stripped 0 bases from V and 9 bases from J, with 12 bases between. The germline V gene has CDR1 SNHLY and CDR2 FYNNEI.

The CDR3 nucleotides read TGTGCCTGGAAGGGCTACAGTACGGAGCAGTACTTC. This gives the protein CAWKGYSTEQYF. The chain uses TRBV30 and TRBJ2-5; unclear D gene. From germline, CDR1 is GTSNPN and CDR2 SVGIG (reference sequence). This CDR3 is built from 12 residues. V lost 4 bases to trimming and J lost 11 bases, with 17 bases between them.

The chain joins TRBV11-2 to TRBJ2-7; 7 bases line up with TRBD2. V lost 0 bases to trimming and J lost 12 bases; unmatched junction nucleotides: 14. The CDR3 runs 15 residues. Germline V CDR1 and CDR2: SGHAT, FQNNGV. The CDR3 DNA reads TGTGCCAGCAGCTTAGAGTGGCGGGAGTATGAGACCCTGTACTTC. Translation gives CASSLEWREYETLYF.